The rows below give T cell receptor beta chains drawn from one sample of a study of blood T cell repertoires in COVID-19. Repertoires were generated with immunoSEQ multiplex PCR, while TCRdb's copy carries only in-frame clones and drops some. The table shows some 460,000 clones, with around nine tenths occurring only once. The specimen was PBMCs or T cells enriched from blood (not recorded which). Every receptor here comes from a woman between 18 and 30 years old with acute COVID-19. CDR3s include the opening cysteine and the closing phenylalanine or tryptophan. A D gene is named only where the DNA matches it firmly. For some rows the clone size is stated as once, few or many, or as a class when expanded; others skip it.

>TRBV28|-|TRBJ1-5|-
TGTGCCAGCAGACCCGGACAGATGAGTCAGCCCCAGCATTTT
CASRPGQMSQPQHF
>TRBV3-1/TRBV3-2|-|TRBJ1-1|TRBD1
TGTGCCAGCAGCCTCCGGACAGGAGACACTGAAGCTTTCTTT
CASSLRTGDTEAFF
>TRBV6-5|-|TRBJ1-1|-
TGTGCCAGCAGTTATAGTGGCCCCAGGGGCACTGAAGCTTTCTTT
CASSYSGPRGTEAFF
>TRBV6-2/TRBV6-3|-|TRBJ1-5|TRBD1
TGTGCCAGCAGTTCCCGACAGGGTAATCAGCCCCAGCATTTT
CASSSRQGNQPQHF
>TRBV7-9|-|TRBJ2-2|-
TGTGCCACAAGTCTCAGAACGAACACCGGGGAGCTGTTTTTT
CATSLRTNTGELFF
>TRBV18|-|TRBJ1-4|TRBD1
TGTGCCAGCTCCCTCAGGGGGCTTGGAAATGAAAAACTGTTTTTT
CASSLRGLGNEKLFF
>TRBV2|-|TRBJ2-2|-
TGTGCCAGCAGTGTCCAGGGCGACACCGGGGAGCTGTTTTTT
CASSVQGDTGELFF
>TRBV28|-|TRBJ2-2|TRBD2
TGTGCCAGCAGCCGTCTAGCGGGGAAAACCGGGGAGCTGTTTTTT
CASSRLAGKTGELFF
>TRBV28|-|TRBJ2-7|-
TGTATGGCTAGCCAGAACTACGAGCAGTACTTC
CMASQNYEQYF
>TRBV30|-|TRBJ1-1|-
TGTGCCTGGAGTAGGGTGAGGGATGACTCTGAAGCTTTCTTT
CAWSRVRDDSEAFF
>TRBV28|-|TRBJ2-1|-
TGTGCCAGCAGTTTATGGGTAGGACTGTACAATGAGCAGTTCTTC
CASSLWVGLYNEQFF
>TRBV7-9|-|TRBJ2-4|TRBD1
TGTGCCAGCAGCTCCCCGACAGGGGGCCTATTAGCCAAAAACATTCAGTACTTC
CASSSPTGGLLAKNIQYF
>TRBV29-1|-|TRBJ2-1|TRBD2
TGCAGCGAGAGAGCGGGAGGGCTCCGGGGTGAGCAGTTCTTC
CSERAGGLRGEQFF
>TRBV15|-|TRBJ1-2|TRBD1
TGTGCCAGCGGACAGGGAGGGGGCTATGGCTACACCTTC
CASGQGGGYGYTF
>TRBV5-1|-|TRBJ1-3|-
TGCGCCAGCAGCCAACGTGGGGCCTCTGGAAACACCATATATTTT
CASSQRGASGNTIYF
>TRBV29-1|few|TRBJ1-5|-
TGCAGCGTCACTACAGGATTCAGCAATCAGCCCCAGCATTTT
CSVTTGFSNQPQHF
>TRBV4-2|-|TRBJ2-7|-
TGTGCCAGCAGCCAAGAAAATAGCGACTACGAGCAGTACTTC
CASSQENSDYEQYF
>TRBV16|-|TRBJ1-1|TRBD1
TGTGCCAGCAGCCCCCGGACAGGGTTGGGCACTGAAGCTTTCTTT
CASSPRTGLGTEAFF
>TRBV28|few|TRBJ1-1|TRBD1
TGTGCCAGCAGTGTTTCACGACAGGGCCCAGCTTTCTTT
CASSVSRQGPAFF
>TRBV27|-|TRBJ2-7|-
TGTGCCAGCAGGTTGCTCAGTGGAGCTCCTAGGGAGCAGTACTTC
CASRLLSGAPREQYF
>TRBV12-3/TRBV12-4|-|TRBJ1-5|-
TGTGCCAGCAGTTTAGTAGAAAATCAGCCCCAGCATTTT
CASSLVENQPQHF
>TRBV10-1|-|TRBJ1-2|-
TGCTCAATGGGGGGGGCCGGCGGCCCGACTTACCTCTATGGCTACACCTTC
CSMGGAGGPTYLYGYTF
>TRBV9|-|TRBJ1-1|-
TGTGCCAGCAGCCCAGTTAACACTGAAGCTTTCTTT
CASSPVNTEAFF
>TRBV4-1|-|TRBJ1-5|TRBD1
TGCGCCAGCAGCCAAACCGGGGACAGGGGCAATCAGCCCCAGCATTTT
CASSQTGDRGNQPQHF
>TRBV12-5|-|TRBJ2-6|TRBD1
TGTGCTAGTGGTTGGGACAGCTACTCTGGGGCCAACGTCCTGACTTTC
CASGWDSYSGANVLTF
>TRBV3-1/TRBV3-2|-|TRBJ1-2|-
TGTGCCAGCAGAGGAGCTTCGAACTATGGCTACACCTTC
CASRGASNYGYTF
>TRBV5-6|once|TRBJ2-7|TRBD2
TGTGCCAGCAGCTCGGGCGGGCGGGGGTCGTACGAGCAGTACTTC
CASSSGGRGSYEQYF
>TRBV7-2|-|TRBJ2-1|-
TGTGCCAGCAGCTTAGAGGGGGTAGCGCTTTACAATGAGCAGTTCTTC
CASSLEGVALYNEQFF
>TRBV29-1|-|TRBJ2-7|-
TGCAGCGGCCTTTCTGACAGGTACGAGCAGTACTTC
CSGLSDRYEQYF
>TRBV29-1|-|TRBJ2-3|-
TGCAGCGTTTTCAGGGAAGGAAGCACAGATACGCAGTATTTT
CSVFREGSTDTQYF
>TRBV7-2|-|TRBJ2-7|-
TGTGCCAGCAGCTTATTCAGTGCCGAGCAGTACTTC
CASSLFSAEQYF
>TRBV2|-|TRBJ2-7|TRBD2
TGTGCCAGCAGTGAGAGCTCTAGCGGGACCTACGAGCAGTACTTC
CASSESSSGTYEQYF
>TRBV6-5|-|TRBJ1-6|-
TGTGCCAGCACCATTTATAATTCACCCCTCCACTTT
CASTIYNSPLHF
>TRBV28|-|TRBJ2-7|TRBD1
TGTGCCTGCCGGACAGGGGGCTCCTACGAGCAGTACTTC
CACRTGGSYEQYF
>TRBV7-9|-|TRBJ2-1|TRBD2
TGTGCCAGCAGCTTAGCTAGCGGGGGAGACGAGCAGTTCTTC
CASSLASGGDEQFF
>TRBV19|-|TRBJ1-5|-
TGTGCCAGTAGTAGAGGGTCCCACAATCAGCCCCAGCATTTT
CASSRGSHNQPQHF
>TRBV6-5|-|TRBJ2-3|TRBD1
TGTGCCACCTCCGGGACAGGTGACACAGATACGCAGTATTTT
CATSGTGDTDTQYF
>TRBV24-1|-|TRBJ2-1|TRBD1
TGTGCCACCTCGGGACAGCCCACTGACAATGAGCAGTTCTTC
CATSGQPTDNEQFF
>TRBV5-5|-|TRBJ2-3|TRBD2
TGTGCCAGCAGCACCGCTCTAGCGGGGGGGGTAGATACGCAGTATTTT
CASSTALAGGVDTQYF
>TRBV28|once|TRBJ1-1|TRBD1
TGTGCCAGCAGCCCACCCCGGGACAGGCGAAACACTGAAGCTTTCTTT
CASSPPRDRRNTEAFF
>TRBV13|-|TRBJ1-6|-
TGTGCCAGCAGCTTAACGTACGGGACAAGAAATTCACCCCTCCACTTT
CASSLTYGTRNSPLHF
>TRBV6-2/TRBV6-3|-|TRBJ2-1|-
TGTGCCAGCAGTTACCCGCTCCGACTAGTTCAGTTCTTC
CASSYPLRLVQFF
>TRBV5-1|-|TRBJ1-1|TRBD1
TGCGCCAGCAGCCCAGTGACAGGGCCGGGCACTGAAGCTTTCTTT
CASSPVTGPGTEAFF
>TRBV28|-|TRBJ1-5|TRBD1
TGTGCCAGCAGGGAGGACAGGCCCTTATATAGCAATCAGCCCCAGCATTTT
CASREDRPLYSNQPQHF
>TRBV5-6|-|TRBJ1-5|-
TGTGCCAGCAGCTTGGACAGGGAGGGGCAGCCCCAGCATTTT
CASSLDREGQPQHF
>TRBV9|once|TRBJ1-1|TRBD1
TGTGCCAGCAGCGTAGGAAGGGGGCCAGGGACTGAAGCTTTCTTT
CASSVGRGPGTEAFF
>TRBV2|once|TRBJ1-2|TRBD1
TGTGCCAGCAGTGAAGCGACAGGGTGGAATGGCTACACCTTC
CASSEATGWNGYTF
>TRBV28|-|TRBJ2-3|TRBD2
TGTGCCAGCAGTTCCGCCCCACTAGCGGGAGTTCCAAATACGCAGTATTTT
CASSSAPLAGVPNTQYF
>TRBV7-8|-|TRBJ1-1|TRBD1
TGTGCCAGCAGCGCACCGGGACAGGGTGCCACTGAAGCTTTCTTT
CASSAPGQGATEAFF
>TRBV7-2|-|TRBJ2-7|-
TGTGCCAGCAGCCGGGGGAGCCTCCCCTCCGCCGAGCAGTACTTC
CASSRGSLPSAEQYF
>TRBV18|-|TRBJ2-1|TRBD2
TGTGCCAGCTCACCAATGTCTAGCGGGGATCATGAGCAGTTCTTC
CASSPMSSGDHEQFF
>TRBV10-2|-|TRBJ2-1|-
TGCGCCAGCAGTGATCATACTAGGATCAATGAGCAGTTCTTC
CASSDHTRINEQFF
>TRBV5-5|-|TRBJ2-7|-
TGTGCCAGCAGCCCCGGCGAGCGGGCCTACGAGCAGTACTTC
CASSPGERAYEQYF
>TRBV29-1|few|TRBJ2-1|-
TGCAGCGTTGATTTCGGGACTGGGGTCGGTGAGCAGTTCTTC
CSVDFGTGVGEQFF
>TRBV9|-|TRBJ2-7|TRBD2
TGTGCCAGCAGCGTTTATAGCGGGAGCGGATACGAGCAGTACTTC
CASSVYSGSGYEQYF
>TRBV4-3|-|TRBJ2-3|TRBD2
TGCGCCAGCAGCCGCACTAGCGGGAGCACAGATACGCAGTATTTT
CASSRTSGSTDTQYF
>TRBV27|-|TRBJ1-6|TRBD1
TGTGCCAGCAGTTCAGGACAGGGTTGGGGTTCACCCCTCCACTTT
CASSSGQGWGSPLHF
>TRBV3-1/TRBV3-2|once|TRBJ2-1|TRBD2
TGTGCCATCGGGACTAGCGGGACGCATGAGCAGTTCTTC
CAIGTSGTHEQFF
>TRBV28|-|TRBJ2-5|TRBD2
TGTGCCAGCAGTCTCATAGGCGGAGGGAGGGCATGGGAGACCCAGTACTTC
CASSLIGGGRAWETQYF